A selection of T cell receptor beta chains follows, all from one sample in a study of response to subunit inactivated influenza vaccine. TCRdb re-called the RT-PCR reads through MiXCR, storing one row per CDR3 protein. Seen here are 710,000 or so distinct CDR3 sequences, around 14% observed once, and the top ten hold around a tenth. The sequences come from PBMCs from blood, collected about 12 days after vaccination. The origin of the receptors is a man in his fifties or sixties who received an inactivated influenza vaccine. CDR3s include the opening cysteine and the closing phenylalanine or tryptophan. A D gene is named only where the DNA matches it firmly. Size is omitted from some rows. Given values are once, few, many or a class for expanded clones.

J,size,V,D,CDR3,DNA
TRBJ2-2,many,TRBV6-5,TRBD2,CASNSGTATGELFF,TGTGCCAGCAATAGCGGGACTGCCACCGGGGAGCTGTTTTTT
TRBJ1-4,.,TRBV7-9,TRBD1,CASSQTTGRDEKLFF,TGTGCCAGCAGCCAAACGACAGGGAGGGATGAAAAACTGTTTTTT
TRBJ2-1,.,TRBV30,TRBD1,CAWSSRDSLNNEQFF,TGTGCCTGGAGTTCCCGGGACAGCCTCAACAATGAGCAGTTCTTC
TRBJ1-1,.,TRBV4-1,.,CASSPRIVMNTEAFF,TGCGCCAGCAGCCCTCGTATCGTCATGAACACTGAAGCTTTCTTT
TRBJ1-5,few,TRBV20-1,.,CSGGVSDQPQHF,TGCAGTGGAGGGGTGAGTGATCAGCCCCAGCATTTT
TRBJ1-5,few,TRBV6-5,TRBD1,CASSHRGDQPQHF,TGTGCCAGCAGTCACAGGGGAGATCAGCCCCAGCATTTT
TRBJ1-1,.,TRBV10-3,.,CAISEAGRDEAFF,TGTGCCATCAGTGAGGCAGGGAGGGATGAAGCTTTCTTT
TRBJ2-2,many,TRBV7-2,TRBD1,CASSLLQGTGELFF,TGTGCCAGCAGCTTATTACAGGGGACCGGGGAGCTGTTTTTT
TRBJ2-5,.,TRBV28,.,CASGGGVHQETQYF,TGTGCCAGTGGGGGGGGCGTTCACCAAGAGACCCAGTACTTC
TRBJ2-1,.,TRBV7-8,TRBD2,CASSRLAGLSNEQFF,TGTGCCAGCAGCCGTTTAGCGGGGTTGAGCAATGAGCAGTTCTTC
TRBJ1-1,few,TRBV5-6,.,CASSSIWTANTEAFF,TGTGCCAGCAGCTCGATCTGGACGGCTAACACTGAAGCTTTCTTT
TRBJ2-1,many,TRBV4-1,.,CASSRLDRYYNEQFF,TGCGCCAGCAGCCGCCTCGACAGATACTACAATGAGCAGTTCTTC
TRBJ2-2,.,TRBV20-1,TRBD2,CSARASGRGSGELFF,TGCAGTGCTAGGGCTAGCGGGAGGGGTTCCGGGGAGCTGTTTTTT
TRBJ2-2,few,TRBV30,TRBD1,CAIDRGYSTGELFF,TGTGCCATCGACAGGGGGTATAGCACCGGGGAGCTGTTTTTT
TRBJ1-6,.,TRBV20-1,.,CSARVDRMGSPLHF,TGCAGTGCTAGAGTAGACCGCATGGGGTCACCCCTCCACTTT
TRBJ1-4,.,TRBV19,.,CASSPTGTGDEKLFF,TGTGCCAGTAGTCCCACCGGGACCGGGGACGAAAAACTGTTTTTT
TRBJ2-7,many,TRBV5-1,.,CASSLGWGLSHEQYF,TGCGCCAGCAGCTTGGGATGGGGGCTTTCCCACGAGCAGTACTTC
TRBJ1-3,many,TRBV20-1,TRBD1,CSAGGQAPSGNTIYF,TGCAGTGCCGGAGGACAGGCACCCTCTGGAAACACCATATATTTT
TRBJ2-5,few,TRBV29-1,TRBD2,CSVEDRASGQETQYF,TGCAGCGTTGAAGATCGGGCTAGCGGCCAAGAGACCCAGTACTTC
TRBJ2-7,.,TRBV4-3,.,CASSQEGGETYEQYF,TGCGCCAGCAGCCAAGAAGGCGGGGAGACCTACGAGCAGTACTTC
TRBJ1-2,.,TRBV4-1,.,CASSQDSRPAATYGYTF,TGCGCCAGCAGCCAAGATTCAAGGCCGGCAGCTACCTATGGCTACACCTTC
TRBJ2-7,few,TRBV12-3/TRBV12-4,.,CASSPWSYEQYF,TGTGCCAGCAGCCCCTGGTCCTACGAGCAGTACTTC
TRBJ1-5,many,TRBV15,.,CATSFTLIRQPQHF,TGTGCCACCAGCTTTACTTTGATTCGTCAGCCCCAGCATTTT
TRBJ1-1,few,TRBV15,.,CAVVEGLNTEAFF,TGTGCCGTAGTAGAGGGCCTGAACACTGAAGCTTTCTTT
TRBJ2-5,.,TRBV10-3,.,CAISDRDQETQYF,TGTGCCATCAGTGACAGGGATCAAGAGACCCAGTACTTC
TRBJ2-2,few,TRBV5-1,.,CASSPSQGNTGELFF,TGCGCCAGCAGCCCGAGCCAGGGGAACACCGGGGAGCTGTTTTTT
TRBJ2-1,few,TRBV28,TRBD1,CASSVTGGNEQFF,TGTGCCAGCAGTGTGACAGGGGGAAATGAGCAGTTCTTC
TRBJ1-2,.,TRBV28,.,CASRLSATVTNYGYTF,TGTGCCAGCAGGTTATCCGCGACCGTTACTAACTATGGCTACACCTTC
TRBJ2-3,.,TRBV3-1,.,CASIGLNTDTQYF,TGTGCCAGCATAGGACTCAACACAGATACGCAGTATTTT
TRBJ1-5,.,TRBV12-3/TRBV12-4,.,CASGDGAGNQPQHF,TGTGCCAGCGGGGATGGCGCGGGCAATCAGCCCCAGCATTTT
TRBJ2-5,.,TRBV4-2,TRBD1,CASSQPWTGIETQYF,TGTGCCAGCAGCCAACCATGGACAGGGATAGAGACCCAGTACTTC
TRBJ1-4,few,TRBV20-1,.,CSAWGPNEKLFF,TGCAGTGCTTGGGGCCCTAATGAAAAACTGTTTTTT
TRBJ2-1,few,TRBV11-2,.,CASSLGVVNEQFF,TGTGCCAGCAGCTTGGGGGTCGTTAATGAGCAGTTCTTC
TRBJ2-2,.,TRBV25-1,TRBD2,CASSASGGRSGELFF,TGTGCCAGCAGTGCCTCCGGGGGGAGGTCCGGGGAGCTGTTTTTT
TRBJ1-6,few,TRBV12-3/TRBV12-4,.,CASSFIGDSPLHF,TGTGCCAGCAGTTTTATCGGGGATTCACCCCTCCACTTT
TRBJ2-2,few,TRBV2,TRBD2,CASSTSGRLGGELFF,TGTGCCAGCAGTACTAGCGGGAGGCTTGGCGGGGAGCTGTTTTTT
TRBJ1-6,few,TRBV7-2,TRBD1,CASRPQGALGSPLHF,TGTGCCAGCAGACCCCAGGGGGCATTAGGGTCACCCCTCCACTTT
TRBJ2-1,.,TRBV19,.,CASSIISKGNNEQFF,TGTGCCAGTAGTATAATTTCTAAGGGAAACAATGAGCAGTTCTTC
TRBJ2-5,.,TRBV5-1,.,CASSKNQQETQYF,TGCGCCAGCAGTAAAAACCAACAAGAGACCCAGTACTTC
TRBJ1-2,.,TRBV29-1,.,CSAQTLGQLYGYTF,TGCAGCGCCCAAACCCTTGGACAGCTCTATGGCTACACCTTC
TRBJ2-1,.,TRBV6-2/TRBV6-3,TRBD2,CTSGKREGNEQFF,TGTACCAGCGGAAAGCGGGAGGGGAATGAGCAGTTCTTC
TRBJ2-7,.,TRBV11-2,.,CASTLGGYRYEQYF,TGTGCCAGCACCCTAGGGGGTTACCGTTACGAGCAGTACTTC
TRBJ2-1,.,TRBV9,.,CASSVALSFSYNEQFF,TGTGCCAGCAGCGTAGCTCTATCCTTCTCCTACAATGAGCAGTTCTTC
TRBJ1-2,.,TRBV18,.,CASSPSENYGYTF,TGTGCCAGCTCTCCTTCAGAAAACTATGGCTACACCTTC
TRBJ2-7,.,TRBV20-1,.,CSARTRDSPYEQYF,TGCAGTGCTAGAACGCGGGACAGCCCATACGAGCAGTACTTC
TRBJ2-7,few,TRBV6-2/TRBV6-3,.,CASSYSQGGPNYEQYF,TGTGCCAGCAGTTACTCGCAGGGAGGACCCAACTACGAGCAGTACTTC
TRBJ1-5,.,TRBV6-1,.,CASSEGPTVSPQHF,TGTGCCAGCAGTGAAGGGCCAACGGTCTCGCCCCAGCATTTT
TRBJ1-6,few,TRBV4-2,TRBD1,CASSQGPGQDSPLHF,TGTGCCAGCAGCCAGGGGCCGGGACAGGATTCACCCCTCCACTTT
TRBJ2-1,few,TRBV11-2,.,CASSEGPLREQFF,TGTGCCAGCAGCGAGGGACCCCTCAGGGAGCAGTTCTTC
TRBJ1-1,.,TRBV6-5,.,CASSSLKFEAFF,TGTGCCAGCAGTTCCCTAAAGTTTGAAGCTTTCTTT
TRBJ2-7,once,TRBV12-3/TRBV12-4,.,CASSFRGMRYEQYF,TGTGCCAGCAGTTTTCGGGGAATGCGCTACGAGCAGTACTTC
TRBJ1-2,.,TRBV5-8,TRBD1,CASRFRGQYINYGYTF,TGTGCCAGCAGGTTTCGGGGACAGTACATTAACTATGGCTACACCTTC
TRBJ2-1,few,TRBV27,TRBD2,CASWTSGGGSSYNEQFF,TGTGCCAGCTGGACTAGCGGGGGAGGAAGCTCCTACAATGAGCAGTTCTTC
TRBJ2-7,.,TRBV20-1,.,CSARDYRVGYEQYF,TGCAGTGCTAGAGATTACAGGGTAGGCTACGAGCAGTACTTC
TRBJ2-3,few,TRBV10-3,TRBD1,CAISEDRGVDTQYF,TGTGCCATCAGTGAGGACAGGGGGGTCGATACGCAGTATTTT